Listed here is a single TCR beta chain. Antigen unknown. The CDR3 has 17 amino acids. Germline trimming cut 6 bases from V and 0 bases from J; bases unmatched to any gene: 8. Per the germline V gene, CDR1 is MNHEY and CDR2 is SVGEGT. The sample comes from a study of T cell repertoires in cytomegalovirus infection. Background on the study: The authors relied on CMV epitopes, both recently identified HLA-C-restricted and well-studied HLA-B-restricted.

TCRdb re-analysed the reads in MiXCR, keeping a single row per CDR3 protein. The sample lists roughly 500,000 distinct CDR3 sequences; about 44% were seen once. The chain is built from TRBV6-2 or TRBV6-3 and TRBJ2-2, with TRBD2 identical over 9 bases. Specimen: cultured PBMCs, collected from culture after CMV antigen stimulation. The TCR originated in a human donor in good health (CMV status not recorded). Some clones in this sample may be carry-over from other donors' samples. The CDR3 is CASSRRLAETNTGELFF. The CDR3 DNA sequence: TGTGCCAGCAGCCGACGACTAGCGGAGACGAACACCGGGGAGCTGTTTTTT.